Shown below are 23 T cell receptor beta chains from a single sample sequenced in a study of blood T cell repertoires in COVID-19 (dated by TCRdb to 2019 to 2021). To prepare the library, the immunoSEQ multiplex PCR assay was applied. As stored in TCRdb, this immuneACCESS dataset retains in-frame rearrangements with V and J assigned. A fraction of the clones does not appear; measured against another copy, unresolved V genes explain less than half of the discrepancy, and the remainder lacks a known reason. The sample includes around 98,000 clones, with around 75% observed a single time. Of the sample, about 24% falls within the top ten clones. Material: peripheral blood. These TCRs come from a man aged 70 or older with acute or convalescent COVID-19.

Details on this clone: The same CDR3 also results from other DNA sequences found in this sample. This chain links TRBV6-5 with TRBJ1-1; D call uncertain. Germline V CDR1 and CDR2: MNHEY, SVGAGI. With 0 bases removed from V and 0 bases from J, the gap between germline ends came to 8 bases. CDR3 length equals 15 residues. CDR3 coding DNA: TGTGCCAGCAGTTACTCTCCTGTTATGAACACTGAAGCTTTCTTT. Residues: CASSYSPVMNTEAFF.

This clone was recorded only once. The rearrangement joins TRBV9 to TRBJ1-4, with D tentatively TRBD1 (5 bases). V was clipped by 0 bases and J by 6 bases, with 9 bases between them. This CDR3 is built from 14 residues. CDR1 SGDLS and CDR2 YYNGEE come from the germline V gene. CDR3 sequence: CASSVAGGDEKLFF. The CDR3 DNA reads TGTGCCAGCAGCGTAGCTGGGGGGGATGAAAAACTGTTTTTT.

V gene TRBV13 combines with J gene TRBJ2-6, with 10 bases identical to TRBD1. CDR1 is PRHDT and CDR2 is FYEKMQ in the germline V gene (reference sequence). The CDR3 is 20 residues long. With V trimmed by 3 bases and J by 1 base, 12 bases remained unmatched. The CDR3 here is CASSFLWGRTGGSGANVLTF. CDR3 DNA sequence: TGTGCCAGCAGCTTCCTTTGGGGCCGGACAGGGGGTTCTGGGGCCAACGTCCTGACTTTC.

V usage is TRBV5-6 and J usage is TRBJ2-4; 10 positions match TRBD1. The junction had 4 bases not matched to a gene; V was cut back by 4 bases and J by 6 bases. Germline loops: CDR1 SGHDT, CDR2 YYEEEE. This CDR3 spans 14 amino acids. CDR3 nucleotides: TGTGCCAGCAGCGACCGGACAGGGGGAAACATTCAGTACTTC. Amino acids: CASSDRTGGNIQYF.

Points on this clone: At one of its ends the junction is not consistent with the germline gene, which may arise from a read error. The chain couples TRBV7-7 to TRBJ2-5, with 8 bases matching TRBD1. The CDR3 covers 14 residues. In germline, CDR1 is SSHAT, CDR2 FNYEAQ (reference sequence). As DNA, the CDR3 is TGTGCTAGCAGCTTAGCGCAGGGGGCAAAGACCCAGTACTTC. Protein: CASSLAQGAKTQYF.

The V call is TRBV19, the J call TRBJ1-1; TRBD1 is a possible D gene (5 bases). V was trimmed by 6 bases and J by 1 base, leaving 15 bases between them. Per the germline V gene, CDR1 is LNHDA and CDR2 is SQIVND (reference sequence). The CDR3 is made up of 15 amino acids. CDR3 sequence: CASRSEHRSNTEAFF. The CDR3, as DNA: TGTGCCAGTAGGTCTGAACACAGGTCGAACACTGAAGCTTTCTTT.

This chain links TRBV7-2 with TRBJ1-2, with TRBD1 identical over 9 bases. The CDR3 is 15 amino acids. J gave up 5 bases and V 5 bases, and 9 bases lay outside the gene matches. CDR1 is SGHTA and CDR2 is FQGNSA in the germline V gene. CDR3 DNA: TGTGCCAGCAGCACGGGACAGGGAATGCGGTATGGCTACACCTTC. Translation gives CASSTGQGMRYGYTF.

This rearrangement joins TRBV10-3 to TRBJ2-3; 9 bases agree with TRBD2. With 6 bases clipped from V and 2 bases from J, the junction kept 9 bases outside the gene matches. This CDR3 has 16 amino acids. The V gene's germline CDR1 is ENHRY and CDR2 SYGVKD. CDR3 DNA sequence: TGTGCCATCAGGGGGGTTAGCGGGAGCTCCACAGATACGCAGTATTTT. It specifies CAIRGVSGSSTDTQYF.

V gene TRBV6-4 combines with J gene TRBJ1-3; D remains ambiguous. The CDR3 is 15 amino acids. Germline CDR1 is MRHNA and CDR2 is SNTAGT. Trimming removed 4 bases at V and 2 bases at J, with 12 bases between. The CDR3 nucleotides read TGTGCCAGCAGTGCCCACACAACCCCTGGAAACACCATATATTTT. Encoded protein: CASSAHTTPGNTIYF.

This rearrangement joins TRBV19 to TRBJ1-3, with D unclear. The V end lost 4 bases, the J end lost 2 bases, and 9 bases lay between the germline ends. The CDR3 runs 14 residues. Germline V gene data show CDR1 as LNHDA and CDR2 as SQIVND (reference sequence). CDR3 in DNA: TGTGCCAGTAGTAAAGGAGTCCCTGGAAACACCATATATTTT. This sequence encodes CASSKGVPGNTIYF.

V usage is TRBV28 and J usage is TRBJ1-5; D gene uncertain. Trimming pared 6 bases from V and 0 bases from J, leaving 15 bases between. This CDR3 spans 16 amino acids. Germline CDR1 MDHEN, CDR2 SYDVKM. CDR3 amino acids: CASSLRYEDSNQPQHF. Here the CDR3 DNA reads TGTGCCAGCAGCCTCCGTTACGAGGATAGCAATCAGCCCCAGCATTTT.

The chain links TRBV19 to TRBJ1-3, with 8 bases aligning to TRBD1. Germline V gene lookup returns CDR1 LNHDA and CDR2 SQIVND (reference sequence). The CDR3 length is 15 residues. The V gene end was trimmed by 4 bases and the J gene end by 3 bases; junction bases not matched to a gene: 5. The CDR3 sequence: CASSTRTGIGNTIYF. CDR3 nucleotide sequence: TGTGCCAGTAGTACTCGGACAGGGATTGGAAACACCATATATTTT. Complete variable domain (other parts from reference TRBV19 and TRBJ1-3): DGGITQSPKYLFRKEGQNVTLSCEQNLNHDAMYWYRQDPGQGLRLIYYSQIVNDFQKGDIAEGYSVSREKKESFPLTVTSAQKNPTAFYLCASSTRTGIGNTIYFGEGSWLTVV.

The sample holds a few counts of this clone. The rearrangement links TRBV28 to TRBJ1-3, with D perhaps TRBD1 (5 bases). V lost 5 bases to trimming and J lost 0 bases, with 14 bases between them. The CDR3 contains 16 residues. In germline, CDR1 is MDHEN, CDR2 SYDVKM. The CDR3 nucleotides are TGTGCCAGCAGTCCCACCCTCGACAGCTCTGGAAACACCATATATTTT. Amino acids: CASSPTLDSSGNTIYF. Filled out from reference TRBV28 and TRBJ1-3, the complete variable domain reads DVKVTQSSRYLVKRTGEKVFLECVQDMDHENMFWYRQDPGLGLRLIYFSYDVKMKEKGDIPEGYSVSREKKERFSLILESASTNQTSMYLCASSPTLDSSGNTIYFGEGSWLTVV.

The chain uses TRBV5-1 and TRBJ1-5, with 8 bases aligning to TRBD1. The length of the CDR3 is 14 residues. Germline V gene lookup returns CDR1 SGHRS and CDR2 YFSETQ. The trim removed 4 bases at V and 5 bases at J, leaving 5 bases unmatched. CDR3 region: CASSLTGEDQPQHF. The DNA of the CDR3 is TGCGCCAGCAGCCTGACAGGGGAAGATCAGCCCCAGCATTTT.

The CDR3 region is CASSLSSANTGELFF. CDR3 in DNA: TGTGCCAGCAGCTTGAGCAGCGCCAACACCGGGGAGCTGTTTTTT. The V and J genes are TRBV7-9 and TRBJ2-2; no clear D. CDR1 and CDR2 from the germline V gene are SEHNR and FQNEAQ (reference sequence). This CDR3 spans 15 amino acids. Between the trimmed V and J ends, which lost 3 bases and 2 bases, there was a span of 10 bases.

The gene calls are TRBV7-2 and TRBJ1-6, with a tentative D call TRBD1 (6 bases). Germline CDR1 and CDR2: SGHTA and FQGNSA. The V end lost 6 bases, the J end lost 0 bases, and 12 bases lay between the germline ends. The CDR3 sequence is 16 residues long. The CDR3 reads CASSRTAFSYNSPLHF. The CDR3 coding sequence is TGTGCCAGCAGTCGGACAGCTTTCTCCTATAATTCACCCCTCCACTTT.

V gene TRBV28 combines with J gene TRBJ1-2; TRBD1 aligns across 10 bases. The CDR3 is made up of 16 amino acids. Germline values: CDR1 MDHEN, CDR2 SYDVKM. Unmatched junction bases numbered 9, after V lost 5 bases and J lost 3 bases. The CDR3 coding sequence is TGTGCCAGCAGTGACCTCGGGACAGGGGATTACTATGGCTACACCTTC. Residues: CASSDLGTGDYYGYTF.

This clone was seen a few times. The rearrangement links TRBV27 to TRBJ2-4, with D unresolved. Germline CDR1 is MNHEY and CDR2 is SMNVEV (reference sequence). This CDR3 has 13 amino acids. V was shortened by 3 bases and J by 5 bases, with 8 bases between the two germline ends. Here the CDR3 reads CASSLLSENIQYF. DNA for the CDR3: TGTGCCAGCAGTTTGCTCAGCGAAAACATTCAGTACTTC.

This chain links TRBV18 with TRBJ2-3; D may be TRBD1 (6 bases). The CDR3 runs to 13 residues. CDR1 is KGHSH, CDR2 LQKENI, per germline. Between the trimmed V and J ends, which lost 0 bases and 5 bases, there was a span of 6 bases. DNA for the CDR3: TGTGCCAGCTCACCACCAGGGGGAGATACGCAGTATTTT. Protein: CASSPPGGDTQYF.

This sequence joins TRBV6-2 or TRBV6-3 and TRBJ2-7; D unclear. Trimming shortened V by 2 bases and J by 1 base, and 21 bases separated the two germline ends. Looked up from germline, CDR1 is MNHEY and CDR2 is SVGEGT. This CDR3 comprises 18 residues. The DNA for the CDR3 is TGTGCCAGCAGTTACAGGTTTCCGCGACAACAAGATTCCTACGAGCAGTACTTC. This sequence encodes CASSYRFPRQQDSYEQYF.

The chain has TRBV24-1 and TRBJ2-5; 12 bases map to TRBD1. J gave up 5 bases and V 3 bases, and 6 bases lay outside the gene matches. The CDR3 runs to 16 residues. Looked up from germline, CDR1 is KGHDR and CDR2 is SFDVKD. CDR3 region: CATSDPGDRGLETQYF. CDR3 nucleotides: TGTGCCACCAGTGATCCCGGGGACAGGGGGCTCGAGACCCAGTACTTC.

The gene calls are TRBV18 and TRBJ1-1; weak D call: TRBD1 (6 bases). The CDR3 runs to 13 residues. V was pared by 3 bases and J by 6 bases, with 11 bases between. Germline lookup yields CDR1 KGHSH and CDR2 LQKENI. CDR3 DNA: TGTGCCAGCTCACCGGACAGACCCGCTGAAGCTTTCTTT. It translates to CASSPDRPAEAFF.

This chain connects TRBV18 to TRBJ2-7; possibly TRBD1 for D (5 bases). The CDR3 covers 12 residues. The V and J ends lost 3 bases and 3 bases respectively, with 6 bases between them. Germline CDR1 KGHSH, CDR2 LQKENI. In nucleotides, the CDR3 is TGTGCCAGCTCACCTGACAGCTACGAGCAGTACTTC. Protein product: CASSPDSYEQYF.